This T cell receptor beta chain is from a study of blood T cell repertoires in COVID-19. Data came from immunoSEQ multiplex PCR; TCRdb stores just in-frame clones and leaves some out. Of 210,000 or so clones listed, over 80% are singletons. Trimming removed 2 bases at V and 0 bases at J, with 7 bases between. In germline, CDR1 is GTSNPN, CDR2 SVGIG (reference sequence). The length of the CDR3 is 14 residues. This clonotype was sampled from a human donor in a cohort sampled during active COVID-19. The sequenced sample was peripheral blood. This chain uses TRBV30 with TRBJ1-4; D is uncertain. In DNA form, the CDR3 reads TGTGCCTGGAGTTTTCCCTCAACTAATGAAAAACTGTTTTTT. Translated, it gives CAWSFPSTNEKLFF.